One and the same sample provided the 6 T cell receptor beta chains below, sequenced in a study of cytomegalovirus exposure and HLA in healthy donors. A multiplex PCR was run with 60 Vbeta primers and 13 Jbeta primers. Only in-frame clones appear in the TCRdb table, and some are missing; sequencing was by immunoSEQ multiplex PCR. This sample has fewer than 140,000 clones, with about 76% found just once. The sequenced sample consisted of PBMCs. These TCRs come from a woman aged 45-65 years in good health and CMV-seropositive.

This clone has a count of ten or more. The genes are TRBV2 and TRBJ1-5, with no clear D. Germline values: CDR1 SNHLY, CDR2 FYNNEI. V lost 3 bases and J lost 9, with 18 bases in between. The CDR3 has 15 residues. The CDR3 protein is CASSERAGRTRPQHF. DNA for the CDR3: TGTGCCAGCAGTGAGAGGGCAGGTCGCACCCGGCCCCAGCATTTT.

The genes are TRBV7-8 and TRBJ1-1; D not resolved. This CDR3 has 13 residues. CDR1 is SGHVS and CDR2 is FQNEAQ in the germline V gene. Trimming left V 3 bases short and J 1 base short, with 6 bases between. CDR3 coding DNA: TGTGCCAGCAGCTTTCACAGGAACACTGAAGCTTTCTTT. It encodes CASSFHRNTEAFF.

Here the CDR3 DNA reads TGTGCCAGCAGCTTGGGAGACAGGGTCGGGGACTACGAGCAGTACTTC. Protein: CASSLGDRVGDYEQYF. The rearrangement uses TRBV5-5 and TRBJ2-7, with 7 bases that match TRBD1. V trimming: 0 bases; J trimming: 3 bases; junction bases outside the gene matches: 9. Germline CDR1 SGHKS, CDR2 YYEKEE (reference sequence). CDR3 length equals 16 residues. Looking up the rest from reference TRBV5-5 and TRBJ2-7 gives the full variable domain: DAGVTQSPTHLIKTRGQQVTLRCSPISGHKSVSWYQQVLGQGPQFIFQYYEKEERGRGNFPDRFSARQFPNYSSELNVNALLLGDSALYLCASSLGDRVGDYEQYFGPGTRLTVT.

This clone was found a few times. The chain is built from TRBV6-4 and TRBJ1-5; possible D gene TRBD1, 6 bases. Between the trimmed V and J ends, which lost 3 bases and 6 bases, there was a span of 9 bases. Germline V lookup: CDR1 MRHNA, CDR2 SNTAGT. This CDR3 is built from 13 residues. This CDR3 reads CASSEGGGQPQHF. The DNA for the CDR3 is TGTGCCAGCAGTGAAGGGGGGGGTCAGCCCCAGCATTTT.

V gene TRBV5-1 combines with J gene TRBJ2-5; D perhaps matches TRBD1 (6 bases). This CDR3 spans 13 amino acids. Germline-derived CDR1 and CDR2 are SGHRS and YFSETQ. Trimming took 7 bases from V and 5 from J, leaving 15 bases between them. The CDR3 coding sequence is TGCGCCAGCGTTTGGGGGCCGGGTGAGACCCAGTACTTC. It specifies CASVWGPGETQYF. The whole variable domain, filled in from reference TRBV5-1 and TRBJ2-5, reads KAGVTQTPRYLIKTRGQQVTLSCSPISGHRSVSWYQQTPGQGLQFLFEYFSETQRNKGNFPGRFSGRQFSNSRSEMNVSTLELGDSALYLCASVWGPGETQYFGPGTRLLVL.

The CDR3 nucleotides read TGTGCCAGCAGCTTAGCAGGATTCTACACCTTC. Protein: CASSLAGFYTF. The rearrangement uses TRBV11-2 and TRBJ1-2; no clear D gene. The V and J ends lost 1 base and 10 bases respectively, with 7 bases between them. The V gene's germline CDR1 is SGHAT and CDR2 FQNNGV. This CDR3 region has 11 residues.